The rows below give T cell receptor beta chains drawn from one sample of a study of Graves' ophthalmopathy and Graves' hyperthyroidism. TCRdb itself ran the multiplex PCR reads through MiXCR, one entry per CDR3 protein. Of approximately 210,000 distinct CDR3 sequences in the sample, around 30% were seen once. The sequenced sample was peripheral blood. Receptors were obtained from a man in his fifties or sixties with Graves' ophthalmopathy. The conserved cysteine and the conserved F or W are not part of the CDR3 here. Size is stated for part of the rows, as once, few or many counts, or as a class when the clone is expanded.

TRBV20-1	TRBJ1-5	.	SARVGSGYSNQPQH
TRBV20-1	TRBJ1-1	many	SATEPLTGDTEAF
TRBV6-2/TRBV6-3	TRBJ1-5	many	ASSGTLYSNQPQH
TRBV6-1	TRBJ1-5	many	ASFTWGQPQH
TRBV19	TRBJ2-2	many	ASSQPGRTNTGELF
TRBV19	TRBJ2-5	.	ASSPWTSGSDGETQY
TRBV6-2/TRBV6-3	TRBJ2-7	.	ASKSPGQGRSEQY
TRBV7-7	TRBJ1-1	many	ASSFDRGSEAF
TRBV12-3/TRBV12-4	TRBJ1-2	.	ASRSTGRGRGYT
TRBV15	TRBJ2-5	.	ATSRDRGGLQETQY
TRBV30	TRBJ1-1	.	AWSYRGLSDTEAF
TRBV7-6	TRBJ2-7	few	ASTSPTGNHEQY
TRBV27	TRBJ1-6	once	ASSVDRESPLH
TRBV7-9	TRBJ1-5	many	ASSLAGQPGGPQH
TRBV28	TRBJ2-7	many	ASSPGGSLSYEQY
TRBV5-1	TRBJ1-2	.	ASSPSGTGYGYT
TRBV28	TRBJ2-4	few	ASSGTGENIQY
TRBV12-3/TRBV12-4	TRBJ1-2	.	ASSDFMGGDGYT
TRBV6-5	TRBJ2-7	many	ASRPGQSYEQY
TRBV28	TRBJ2-7	many	ASSAPLWTVSYEQY
TRBV5-5	TRBJ2-5	many	ASSPRQGYQETQY
TRBV30	TRBJ1-1	many	AWSVGENTEAF
TRBV19	TRBJ1-1	many	ASRDRGITEAF
TRBV7-3	TRBJ2-7	.	ASGPGGGYEQY
TRBV30	TRBJ1-2	many	AWVPPGQTLYGYT
TRBV24-1	TRBJ2-2	many	ATSEEGYRAGELF
TRBV12-3/TRBV12-4	TRBJ1-1	.	ASSPLNRGTEAF
TRBV12-3/TRBV12-4	TRBJ1-6	.	ATQYRVHNSPLH
TRBV6-5	TRBJ2-2	once	ASSYAVQGALGGELF
TRBV20-1	TRBJ2-5	many	SARTWTSGEETQY
TRBV11-1	TRBJ2-1	.	ASRIGLLDYNEQF
TRBV16	TRBJ1-5	many	ASSESGGWGYQPQH
TRBV29-1	TRBJ2-5	.	SVEDETGLETQY
TRBV7-9	TRBJ2-7	many	ASSAGGGPSYEQY
TRBV12-3/TRBV12-4	TRBJ2-7	once	ASSGRGQMYEQY
TRBV29-1	TRBJ1-1	many	SVEDVPEAF
TRBV19	TRBJ1-6	many	ASSTGDSPLH
TRBV15	TRBJ1-6	.	ATSRDNSPLH
TRBV19	TRBJ2-7	once	ATSRGTEIYEQY
TRBV7-2	TRBJ1-2	.	ASSDRDWGYT
TRBV5-4	TRBJ2-7	many	ASSQGRGSYEQY
TRBV6-2/TRBV6-3	TRBJ2-2	many	ASRRTGNVIGELF
TRBV5-1	TRBJ2-7	many	ASSLEGLAGGESY
TRBV30	TRBJ2-7	many	AWSLGQPYEQY
TRBV29-1	TRBJ2-2	many	SALGGVNTGELF